This T cell receptor beta chain was retrieved from a study of blood T cell repertoires in COVID-19. Study-wide context: Samples came from the United States, Italy and Spain, spanning acute and convalescent COVID-19. Nucleic acid was either cDNA or gDNA, and it came from T cells, B-cell-depleted T cells, or PBMCs.

Germline V gene sequence: CDR1 SQVTM, CDR2 ANQGSEA. Trimming removed 2 bases from V and 14 bases from J, with 12 bases in between. The CDR3 runs to 10 residues. This clone was observed a few times. In the study's own analysis: Counts of nucleated cells, estimated from reference gene primer amplification, were obtained. Method: immunoSEQ multiplex PCR; TCRdb's copy keeps in-frame clones and lacks some. V, J and clone size are taken as reported in that table, and D and trimming were inferred from the DNA itself. The sample consists of over 45,000 clones, 65% to 85% of them appearing once. This sequence originates from a man in his sixties with acute or convalescent COVID-19. J is TRBJ1-2 and V is TRBV29-1; D not certain. Sequenced input: peripheral blood. CDR3 in DNA: TGCAGCGTTGAACCAACAGTGGCAACCTTC. Translation: CSVEPTVATF.